The rows below give T cell receptor beta chains drawn from one sample of a study of PD-1 blockade in classical Hodgkin lymphoma. Profiling relied on immunoSEQ multiplex PCR, and the TCRdb table lists in-frame clones only, not all of them. The sample yields almost 100,000 clones, around nine tenths seen once. Sequencing used peripheral blood mononuclear cells (PBMCs), obtained at baseline. These receptors originate from a human donor with classical Hodgkin lymphoma. Both conserved end residues are part of each CDR3. A D gene is named only where the DNA matches it firmly. Expanded clones are given a class, and other clones once, few, many or no size at all.

V: TRBV4-1; J: TRBJ2-7; size: -; D: TRBD1; CDR3: CASSSGQGVHEQYF; DNA: TGCGCCAGCAGCTCGGGACAGGGGGTCCACGAGCAGTACTTC
V: TRBV6-1; J: TRBJ2-7; size: -; D: -; CDR3: CASSEATVKSYEQYF; DNA: TGTGCCAGCAGTGAAGCGACGGTTAAGTCCTACGAGCAGTACTTC
V: TRBV19; J: TRBJ1-1; size: -; D: -; CDR3: CASKREGNTEAFF; DNA: TGTGCCAGTAAAAGGGAGGGGAACACTGAAGCTTTCTTT
V: TRBV5-4; J: TRBJ2-7; size: -; D: -; CDR3: CASSPDRNSYEQYF; DNA: TGTGCCAGCAGCCCCGACAGGAACTCCTACGAGCAGTACTTC
V: TRBV5-6; J: TRBJ2-3; size: -; D: TRBD2; CDR3: CASRPGTSGRVSTDTQYF; DNA: TGTGCCAGCAGGCCTGGGACTAGCGGGAGAGTGAGCACAGATACGCAGTATTTT
V: TRBV5-1; J: TRBJ2-7; size: -; D: -; CDR3: CASSLGWGSSYEQYF; DNA: TGCGCCAGCAGCTTGGGATGGGGATCCTCCTACGAGCAGTACTTC
V: TRBV29-1; J: TRBJ1-1; size: -; D: -; CDR3: CSVDGYGPEAFF; DNA: TGCAGCGTTGACGGATATGGGCCTGAAGCTTTCTTT
V: TRBV7-9; J: TRBJ1-2; size: -; D: -; CDR3: CASSRTTGGYTF; DNA: TGTGCCAGCAGCCGAACGACTGGGGGCTACACCTTC
V: TRBV30; J: TRBJ1-2; size: -; D: -; CDR3: CAWSTARNYGYTF; DNA: TGTGCCTGGAGTACCGCGAGAAACTATGGCTACACCTTC
V: TRBV19; J: TRBJ2-7; size: -; D: TRBD1; CDR3: CASSDVGTGSYEQYF; DNA: TGTGCCAGTAGCGACGTCGGGACAGGCTCCTACGAGCAGTACTTC
V: TRBV28; J: TRBJ1-5; size: -; D: -; CDR3: CASRPLSGGGQPQHF; DNA: TGTGCCAGCAGACCTTTGAGTGGGGGCGGTCAGCCCCAGCATTTT
V: TRBV11-2; J: TRBJ1-1; size: -; D: TRBD1; CDR3: CASSPRQGLNTEAFF; DNA: TGTGCCAGCAGCCCACGACAGGGTTTGAACACTGAAGCTTTCTTT
V: TRBV2; J: TRBJ2-7; size: few; D: -; CDR3: CASRQEGEQYF; DNA: TGTGCCAGCAGGCAAGAAGGCGAGCAGTACTTC
V: TRBV7-9; J: TRBJ2-7; size: -; D: -; CDR3: CASSLDPRHYEQYF; DNA: TGTGCCAGCAGCTTAGATCCGCGACACTACGAGCAGTACTTC
V: TRBV7-2; J: TRBJ2-1; size: -; D: TRBD2; CDR3: CASSLAGVREGTYNEQFF; DNA: TGTGCCAGCAGCTTAGCGGGGGTCCGGGAGGGTACCTACAATGAGCAGTTCTTC
V: TRBV28; J: TRBJ2-5; size: -; D: -; CDR3: CASRRQAFQETQYF; DNA: TGTGCCAGCAGGCGACAGGCCTTCCAAGAGACCCAGTACTTC